One sample yielded the 11 T cell receptor beta chains listed below, sequenced in a study of OX40 agonist ivuxolimab in advanced cancers. Here immunoSEQ multiplex PCR was the method, and the copy in TCRdb shows in-frame clones only, minus some. Here the sample spans tens of thousands of clones, approximately 83% being singletons. The source was CD4+ or CD8+ T cells sorted from blood, collected in a trial of the OX40 agonist ivuxolimab. These receptors were taken from an adult with an advanced solid tumor such as melanoma, head and neck, liver or kidney cancer.

The chain uses TRBV5-6 and TRBJ2-3; 7 positions match TRBD2. The V gene end was trimmed by 4 bases and the J gene end by 4 bases; junction bases not matched to a gene: 12. The CDR3 runs to 16 residues. Germline V gene data show CDR1 as SGHDT and CDR2 as YYEEEE. CDR3 sequence (DNA): TGTGCCAGCAGCCCACTGGGGGGGAGGGCCGCAGATACGCAGTATTTT. Protein: CASSPLGGRAADTQYF.

The rearrangement uses TRBV20-1 and TRBJ2-7; 7 bases map to TRBD1. This CDR3 comprises 11 residues. V lost 6 bases and J lost 7; bases outside the gene matches: 6. The germline V gene has CDR1 DFQATT and CDR2 SNEGSKA (reference sequence). The DNA for the CDR3 is TGCAGTGCCACAGGGGTACGGGAGCAGTACTTC. The encoded protein is CSATGVREQYF.

CDR3 in amino acids: CASKETLNTEAFF. The CDR3 DNA sequence: TGTGCCAGTAAAGAGACCTTGAACACTGAAGCTTTCTTT. The chain has TRBV19 and TRBJ1-1; D ambiguous. V was clipped by 7 bases and J by 0 bases, with 9 bases between them. Per the germline V gene, CDR1 is LNHDA and CDR2 is SQIVND (reference sequence). The CDR3 loop spans 13 amino acids.

The chain couples TRBV6-6 to TRBJ2-5; 14 bases map to TRBD2. The CDR3 is 15 residues long. V lost 5 bases, J lost 4 bases, and 3 bases stayed unmatched. Germline-derived CDR1 and CDR2 are MNHNY and SVGAGI (reference sequence). The CDR3 sequence: CASSTGTSGRETQYF. As DNA, the CDR3 is TGTGCCAGCAGTACAGGGACTAGCGGGAGAGAGACCCAGTACTTC.

The J gene is TRBJ2-5, the V gene TRBV7-2; 9 bases map to TRBD2. The CDR3 is 17 residues long. V lost 1 base, J lost 9 bases, and 15 bases stayed unmatched. Germline loops: CDR1 SGHTA, CDR2 FQGNSA. The CDR3 reads CASSLVLTSGTGEAQYF. The CDR3 bases are TGTGCCAGCAGCTTAGTACTGACTAGCGGAACGGGGGAGGCCCAGTACTTC.

The chain combines TRBV5-6 with TRBJ2-6; unclear D gene. The germline V gene has CDR1 SGHDT and CDR2 YYEEEE. Trimming removed 2 bases at V and 1 base at J, with 10 bases between. The CDR3 runs to 16 residues. The CDR3 is CASSLPGLSGANVLTF. The CDR3 DNA is TGTGCCAGCAGCTTACCGGGCCTATCTGGGGCCAACGTCCTGACTTTC. The variable domain in full, with the rest retrieved from reference TRBV5-6 and TRBJ2-6, is DAGVTQSPTHLIKTRGQQVTLRCSPKSGHDTVSWYQQALGQGPQFIFQYYEEEERQRGNFPDRFSGHQFPNYSSELNVNALLLGDSALYLCASSLPGLSGANVLTFGAGSRLTVL.

In DNA form, the CDR3 reads TGTGCCAGCAGCTCCGGATCTAGCGTGGGCACAGATACGCAGTATTTT. As protein: CASSSGSSVGTDTQYF. The rearrangement uses TRBV5-6 and TRBJ2-3, with TRBD2 as a possible D gene (6 bases). Per the germline V gene, CDR1 is SGHDT and CDR2 is YYEEEE. The CDR3 consists of 16 residues. Trimming shortened V by 3 bases and J by 1 base, and 15 bases separated the two germline ends.

The rearrangement uses TRBV6-5 and TRBJ1-5; 7 positions match TRBD1. After removal of 5 bases from V and 6 bases from J, the junction contained 4 bases not matched to a gene. Germline V gives CDR1 MNHEY, CDR2 SVGAGI. The CDR3 has 13 amino acids. The DNA of the CDR3 is TGTGCCAGCAGTGAAACAGGGGCTCAGCCCCAGCATTTT. Translating gives CASSETGAQPQHF.

This rearrangement joins TRBV11-3 to TRBJ1-1, with D perhaps TRBD1 (5 bases). The V end was cut by 5 bases, the J end by 2 bases, with 15 bases between. The CDR3 covers 15 residues. Germline loops: CDR1 SGHNT, CDR2 YENEEA. The CDR3 sequence: CASSARWGDNTEAFF. The CDR3 coding sequence is TGTGCCAGCAGCGCCCGGTGGGGGGATAACACTGAAGCTTTCTTT.

This clone was picked up one time. The chain employs TRBV23-1 and TRBJ2-3; 9 nucleotides agree with TRBD2. TRBV23-1 is an ORF, and what it does is uncertain. This CDR3 region has 16 residues. The ends lost 4 bases at V and 3 bases at J; junction bases unmatched: 8. The CDR3 loop reads CASSPSGREGTDTQYF. The CDR3 nucleotides read TGCGCCAGCAGTCCCTCGGGGCGGGAGGGGACAGATACGCAGTATTTT.

The chain combines TRBV6-1 with TRBJ2-7; 7 bases agree with TRBD1. This CDR3 is built from 14 residues. Losses at the gene ends were 1 base for V and 4 bases for J; bases not matched to a gene: 4. Germline CDR1 MNHNS, CDR2 SASEGT. Written as DNA, the CDR3 is TGTGCCAGCAGTGAAGTAGACAGGGTTTACGAGCAGTACTTC. Translating it yields CASSEVDRVYEQYF.